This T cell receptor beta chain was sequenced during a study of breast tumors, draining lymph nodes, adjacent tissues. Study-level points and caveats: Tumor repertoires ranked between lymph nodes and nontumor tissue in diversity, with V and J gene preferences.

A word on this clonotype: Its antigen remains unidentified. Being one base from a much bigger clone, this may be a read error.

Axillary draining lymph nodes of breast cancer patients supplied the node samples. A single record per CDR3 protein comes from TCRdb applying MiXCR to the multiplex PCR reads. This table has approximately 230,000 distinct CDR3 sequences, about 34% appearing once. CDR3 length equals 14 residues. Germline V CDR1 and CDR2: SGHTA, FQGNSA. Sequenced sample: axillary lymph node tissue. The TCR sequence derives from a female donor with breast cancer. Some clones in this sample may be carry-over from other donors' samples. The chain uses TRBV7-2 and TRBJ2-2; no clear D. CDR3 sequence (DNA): TGTGCCAGCAGCTTTTCTCAGAACGCCGGGGAGCTGTTTTTT. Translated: CASSFSQNAGELFF.